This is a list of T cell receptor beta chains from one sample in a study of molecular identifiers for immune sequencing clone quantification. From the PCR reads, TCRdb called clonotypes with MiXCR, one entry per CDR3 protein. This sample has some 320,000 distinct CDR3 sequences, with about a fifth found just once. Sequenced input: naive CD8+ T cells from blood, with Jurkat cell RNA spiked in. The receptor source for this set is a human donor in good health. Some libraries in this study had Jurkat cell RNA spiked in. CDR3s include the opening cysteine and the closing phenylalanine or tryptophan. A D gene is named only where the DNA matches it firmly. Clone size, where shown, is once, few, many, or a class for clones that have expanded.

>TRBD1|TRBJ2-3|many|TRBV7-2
TGTGCCAGCAGCTTACGGACAGGGAGGTTAACAGATACGCAGTATTTT
CASSLRTGRLTDTQYF
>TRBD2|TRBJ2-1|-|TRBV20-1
TGCAGTGCTATGTCTGCGGGAGGGTGGAACAATGAGCAGTTCTTC
CSAMSAGGWNNEQFF
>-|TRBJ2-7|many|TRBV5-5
TGTGCCAGCCGTGCCGGGCCCTCCTACGAGCAGTACTTC
CASRAGPSYEQYF
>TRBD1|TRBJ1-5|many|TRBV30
TGTGCCTGGTGTGAACAGGGGGCGAATCAGCCCCAGCATTTT
CAWCEQGANQPQHF
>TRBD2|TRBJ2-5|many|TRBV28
TGTGCCAGCAGCTGGGGGGGGGAAGAGACCCAGTACTTC
CASSWGGEETQYF
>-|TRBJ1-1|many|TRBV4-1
TGCGCCAGCAGCCAAGACGGGGGGTGGACTGAAGCTTTCTTT
CASSQDGGWTEAFF
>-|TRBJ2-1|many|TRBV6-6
TGTGCCAGCGGGGAGAGCTCCTACAATGAGCAGTTCTTC
CASGESSYNEQFF
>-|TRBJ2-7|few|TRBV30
TGTGCCTGGAGTGTTAGCAGCTCCTACGAGCAGTACTTC
CAWSVSSSYEQYF
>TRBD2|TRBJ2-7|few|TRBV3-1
TGTGCCAGCAGCCAAGAAGGACTAGCGGGCCCCAACTACGAGCAGTACTTC
CASSQEGLAGPNYEQYF
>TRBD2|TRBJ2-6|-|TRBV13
TGTGCCAGCACCATGGGACTAGCGGTCTTCTCTGGGGCCAACGTCCTGACTTTC
CASTMGLAVFSGANVLTF
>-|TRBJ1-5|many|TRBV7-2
TGTGCCAGCAGCTTAGGTTTTGACGTCGGTTATCAGCCCCAGCATTTT
CASSLGFDVGYQPQHF
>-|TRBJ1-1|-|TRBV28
TGTGCCAGCAGATCCGACGCCTATAGTACTGAAACTTTCTTT
CASRSDAYSTETFF
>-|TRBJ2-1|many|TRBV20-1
TGCAGTGCTAGGCAGAGCTCCTACAATGAGCAGTTCTTC
CSARQSSYNEQFF
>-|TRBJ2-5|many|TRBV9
TGTGCCAGCAGCCCAAGGGACACCCGAAAGGAGACCCAGTACTTC
CASSPRDTRKETQYF
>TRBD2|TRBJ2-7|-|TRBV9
TGTGCCAGCAGCGGAACCGGGACTATTTTCCACGAGCAGTACTTC
CASSGTGTIFHEQYF
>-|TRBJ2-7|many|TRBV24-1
TGTGCCACCAGTACCAGGCTGTCCTACGAGCAGTACTTC
CATSTRLSYEQYF
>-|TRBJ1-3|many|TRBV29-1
TGCAGCGCCGCAGGGTCTGGAAACACCATATATTTT
CSAAGSGNTIYF
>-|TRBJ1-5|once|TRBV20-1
TGCAGTGCTCGGGCGGAGACTCAGCCCCAGCATTTT
CSARAETQPQHF
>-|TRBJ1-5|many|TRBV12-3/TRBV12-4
TGTGCCAGCCGGGACTCTCAAGGGAATCAGCCCCAGCATTTT
CASRDSQGNQPQHF
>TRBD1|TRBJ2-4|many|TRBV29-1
TGCAGCGTTGACTTTTGGACAGGGGCCCAGATTATTCAGTACTTC
CSVDFWTGAQIIQYF
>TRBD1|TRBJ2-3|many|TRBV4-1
TGCGCCAGCAGCCAAGGAGAGGGGGACAGCTACACAGATACGCAGTATTTT
CASSQGEGDSYTDTQYF
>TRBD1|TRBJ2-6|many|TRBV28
TGTGCCAGCCAGGACAGGGCAGTTGGGGCCAACGTCCTGACTTTC
CASQDRAVGANVLTF
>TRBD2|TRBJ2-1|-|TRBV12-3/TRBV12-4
TGTGCCAGCAGTTTCCCAGTGGGGGGGGTCTACAATGAGCAGTTCTTC
CASSFPVGGVYNEQFF
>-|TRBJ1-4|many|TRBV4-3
TGCGCCAGCAGCCAACGGGGGGGTAATGAAAAACTGTTTTTT
CASSQRGGNEKLFF
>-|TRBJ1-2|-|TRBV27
TGTGCCAGCAGTTTCAAGTGGACTAACTATGGCTACACCTTC
CASSFKWTNYGYTF
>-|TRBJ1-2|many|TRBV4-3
TGCGCCAGCAGCCAAGATGTAAAGGGAGGGATCTATGGCTACACCTTC
CASSQDVKGGIYGYTF
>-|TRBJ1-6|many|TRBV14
TGTGCCAGCAAGGGAGGGTCTTCACCCCTCCACTTT
CASKGGSSPLHF
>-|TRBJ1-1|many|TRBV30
TGTGCCTGGAGTGTTGGATACATGACTTTCTTT
CAWSVGYMTFF
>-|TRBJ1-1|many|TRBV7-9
TGTGCCAGCAGCGTGACAGACAACACTGAAGCTTTCTTT
CASSVTDNTEAFF